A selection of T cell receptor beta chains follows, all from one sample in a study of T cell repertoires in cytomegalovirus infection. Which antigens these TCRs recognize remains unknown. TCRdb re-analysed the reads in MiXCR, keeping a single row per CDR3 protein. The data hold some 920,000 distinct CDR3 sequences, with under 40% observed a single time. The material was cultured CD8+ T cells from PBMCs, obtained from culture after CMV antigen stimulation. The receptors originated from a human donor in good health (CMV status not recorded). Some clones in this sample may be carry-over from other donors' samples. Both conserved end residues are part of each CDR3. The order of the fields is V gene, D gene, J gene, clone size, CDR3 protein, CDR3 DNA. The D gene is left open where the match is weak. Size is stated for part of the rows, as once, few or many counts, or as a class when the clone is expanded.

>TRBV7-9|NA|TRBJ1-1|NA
CASSFGGHPEAFF
TGTGCCAGCAGCTTCGGGGGACATCCAGAAGCTTTCTTT
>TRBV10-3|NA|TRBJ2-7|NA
CAIRKDYEQYF
TGTGCCATCAGGAAGGACTACGAGCAGTACTTC
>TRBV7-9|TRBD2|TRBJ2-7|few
CASSPPTSGGKYEQYF
TGTGCCAGCAGCCCCCCCACTAGCGGGGGAAAGTACGAGCAGTACTTC
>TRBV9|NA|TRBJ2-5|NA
CASSGTGTPRETQYF
TGTGCCAGCAGCGGAACCGGGACACCACGGGAGACCCAGTACTTC
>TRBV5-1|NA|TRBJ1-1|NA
CASSLATPGRTEAFF
TGCGCCAGCAGCTTGGCCACACCGGGAAGGACTGAAGCTTTCTTT
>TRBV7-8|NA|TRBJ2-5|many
CASSPPLGGHQDGGTQYF
TGTGCCAGCAGCCCCCCATTAGGGGGGCATCAAGACGGGGGGACCCAGTACTTC
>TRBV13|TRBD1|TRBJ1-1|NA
CASSLGGTGDMNTEAFF
TGTGCCAGCAGCTTAGGAGGGACAGGGGACATGAACACTGAAGCTTTCTTT
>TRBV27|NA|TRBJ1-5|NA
CASSLTRDQPQHF
TGTGCCAGCAGTTTAACCAGAGATCAGCCCCAGCATTTT
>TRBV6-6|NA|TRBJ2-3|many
CASILGAGATDTQYF
TGTGCCAGCATCTTGGGGGCAGGGGCCACAGATACGCAGTATTTT
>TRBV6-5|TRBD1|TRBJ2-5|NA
CASSYGTDQETQYF
TGTGCCAGCAGTTACGGGACAGACCAAGAGACCCAGTACTTC
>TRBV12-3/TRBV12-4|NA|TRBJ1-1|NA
CASTVGDPGGTEAFF
TGTGCCAGCACAGTTGGGGACCCAGGAGGTACTGAAGCTTTCTTT
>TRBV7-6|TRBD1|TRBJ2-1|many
CASSLPGTGSGDEQFF
TGTGCCAGCAGCCTTCCCGGGACAGGGTCAGGGGATGAGCAGTTCTTC
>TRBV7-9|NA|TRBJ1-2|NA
CASSPDLGYTF
TGTGCCAGCAGCCCTGATTTGGGCTACACCTTC
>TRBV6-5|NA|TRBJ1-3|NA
CASSPNIGNTIYF
TGTGCCAGCAGCCCAAACATAGGAAACACCATATATTTT
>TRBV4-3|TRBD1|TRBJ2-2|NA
CASSRLETGTNTGELFF
TGCGCCAGCAGCCGCTTGGAGACAGGGACAAACACCGGGGAGCTGTTTTTT
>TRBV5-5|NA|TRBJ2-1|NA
CASSLSSPPNSLYNEQFF
TGTGCCAGCAGCTTGTCCTCCCCCCCGAACTCCCTCTACAATGAGCAGTTCTTC
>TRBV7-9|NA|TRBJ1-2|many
CASSLPGQHYNYGYTF
TGTGCCAGCAGCTTACCTGGACAGCACTATAACTATGGCTACACCTTC
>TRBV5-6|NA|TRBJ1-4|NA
CASRGGGAEKLFF
TGTGCCAGCAGAGGGGGGGGGGCTGAAAAACTGTTTTTT
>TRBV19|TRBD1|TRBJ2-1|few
CASSIRDRVFNEQFF
TGTGCCAGTAGTATTCGGGACAGGGTTTTCAATGAGCAGTTCTTC
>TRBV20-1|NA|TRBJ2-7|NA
CSARLSYEQYF
TGCAGTGCTAGACTTTCCTACGAGCAGTACTTC
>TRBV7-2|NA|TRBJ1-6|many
CASSLAGGVLATVASPLHF
TGTGCCAGCAGCTTAGCGGGTGGGGTACTTGCAACGGTGGCTTCACCCCTCCACTTT
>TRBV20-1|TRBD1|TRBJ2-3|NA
CSATILLTGSTDTQYF
TGCAGTGCGACTATTTTACTGACAGGGAGCACAGATACGCAGTATTTT
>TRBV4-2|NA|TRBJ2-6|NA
CASSQDDRRYLANVLTF
TGTGCCAGCAGCCAGGACGACAGGCGGTATTTGGCCAACGTCCTGACTTTC
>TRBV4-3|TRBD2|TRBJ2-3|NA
CASSQELAGSTDTQYF
TGCGCCAGCAGCCAAGAACTAGCGGGGAGCACAGATACGCAGTATTTT
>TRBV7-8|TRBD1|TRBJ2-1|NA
CASTGTGGSNEQFF
TGTGCCAGCACCGGGACAGGGGGGAGTAATGAGCAGTTCTTC
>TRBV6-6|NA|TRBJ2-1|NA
CASSYSLRDWSYNEQFF
TGTGCCAGCAGTTACTCCCTCCGGGACTGGTCCTACAATGAGCAGTTCTTC
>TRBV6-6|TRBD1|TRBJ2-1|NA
CASSYSRQGADEQFF
TGTGCCAGCAGTTACTCGAGACAGGGGGCAGATGAGCAGTTCTTC
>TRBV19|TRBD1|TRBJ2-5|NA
CASSPRDSLQETQYF
TGTGCCAGTAGTCCCCGGGACAGTTTACAAGAGACCCAGTACTTC
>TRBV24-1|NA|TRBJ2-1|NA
CATSDFFDNEQFF
TGTGCCACCAGTGATTTCTTTGACAATGAGCAGTTCTTC
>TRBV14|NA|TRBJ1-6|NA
CASSQDRDGSYNSPLHF
TGTGCCAGCAGCCAAGACAGGGATGGTTCCTATAATTCACCCCTCCACTTT
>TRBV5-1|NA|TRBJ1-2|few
CASSYGLDRNYGYTF
TGCGCCAGCAGCTATGGCTTGGACAGAAACTATGGCTACACCTTC
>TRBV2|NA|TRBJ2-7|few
CASHRDKSSYEQYF
TGTGCCAGCCACCGGGACAAGAGCTCCTACGAGCAGTACTTC
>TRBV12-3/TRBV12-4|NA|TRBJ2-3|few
CASKPVVWRGADTQYF
TGTGCCAGCAAGCCCGTCGTGTGGCGGGGCGCAGATACGCAGTATTTT
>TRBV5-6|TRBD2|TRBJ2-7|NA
CASSDGLAGAAEQYF
TGTGCCAGCAGCGACGGACTAGCGGGGGCGGCGGAGCAGTACTTC
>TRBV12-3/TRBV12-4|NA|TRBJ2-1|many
CASSVNTEQFF
TGTGCCAGCAGTGTTAACACGGAGCAGTTCTTC
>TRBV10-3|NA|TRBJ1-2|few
CAIRTSPGENYGYTF
TGTGCCATCAGGACCTCCCCAGGGGAGAACTATGGCTACACCTTC
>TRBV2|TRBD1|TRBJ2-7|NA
CASSPETGGSGEQYF
TGTGCCAGCAGTCCGGAGACAGGGGGGTCGGGCGAGCAGTACTTC
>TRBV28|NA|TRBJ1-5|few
CASRGGYSNQPQHF
TGTGCCAGCAGGGGAGGGTATAGCAATCAGCCCCAGCATTTT
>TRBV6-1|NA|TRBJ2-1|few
CASKLKGAGSTYNEQFF
TGTGCCAGCAAGCTAAAAGGTGCGGGGTCCACTTACAATGAGCAGTTCTTC
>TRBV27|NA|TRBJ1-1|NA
CASSVLGYVTEAFF
TGTGCCAGCAGCGTACTTGGCTACGTCACTGAAGCTTTCTTT
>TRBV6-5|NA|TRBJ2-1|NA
CASSYARGNEQFF
TGTGCCAGCAGTTACGCGCGGGGAAATGAGCAGTTCTTC
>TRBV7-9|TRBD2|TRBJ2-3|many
CASSFSGGPTDTQYF
TGTGCCAGCAGCTTTTCGGGGGGGCCCACAGATACGCAGTATTTT
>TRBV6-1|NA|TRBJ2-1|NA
CATLQGVVQSNEQFF
TGTGCCACACTTCAAGGGGTTGTACAATCTAATGAGCAGTTCTTC
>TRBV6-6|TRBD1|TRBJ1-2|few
CASSFSGQAHGYTF
TGTGCCAGCAGTTTCTCGGGACAGGCCCATGGCTACACCTTC
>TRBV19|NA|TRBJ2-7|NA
CASSPLPGNEQYF
TGTGCCAGTAGTCCCCTACCGGGCAATGAGCAGTACTTC
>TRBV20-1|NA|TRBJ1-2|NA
CSARVSGFPGDGYTF
TGCAGTGCTAGAGTGTCGGGGTTCCCGGGGGATGGCTACACCTTC
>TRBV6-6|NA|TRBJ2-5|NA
CASSLPRGGRREETQYF
TGTGCCAGCAGTCTCCCCAGGGGAGGGCGAAGGGAAGAGACCCAGTACTTC
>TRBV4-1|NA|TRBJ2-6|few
CASSQADGAGRGANVLTF
TGCGCCAGCAGCCAAGCGGACGGAGCAGGGAGGGGGGCCAACGTCCTGACTTTC
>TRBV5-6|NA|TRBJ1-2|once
CASRSKEGGYTF
TGTGCCTCCAGGTCCAAAGAAGGTGGCTACACCTTC
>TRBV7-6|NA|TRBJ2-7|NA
CASSSADTIYEQYF
TGTGCCAGCAGCTCCGCGGACACAATCTACGAGCAGTACTTC
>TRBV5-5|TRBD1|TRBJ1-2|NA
CASSLPWTGANYGYTF
TGTGCCAGCAGCTTACCTTGGACAGGCGCTAACTATGGCTACACCTTC
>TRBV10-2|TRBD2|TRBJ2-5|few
CASRGLAGVETQYF
TGCGCCAGCCGCGGACTAGCGGGGGTAGAGACCCAGTACTTC
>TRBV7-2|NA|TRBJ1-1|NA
CANSPRDSSYTEAFF
TGTGCTAACAGCCCCCGGGACTCGTCGTACACTGAAGCTTTCTTT
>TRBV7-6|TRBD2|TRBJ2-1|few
CASSLEVGGARDEQFF
TGTGCCAGCAGCTTAGAGGTCGGGGGGGCCCGGGATGAGCAGTTCTTC
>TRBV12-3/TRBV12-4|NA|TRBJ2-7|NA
CASREAAGVSEQYF
TGTGCCAGCAGGGAAGCCGCAGGGGTCTCCGAGCAGTACTTC